Each of the 10 T cell receptor beta chains below was sequenced from the same sample in a study of cytomegalovirus exposure and HLA in healthy donors. In the PCR, 60 Vbeta and 13 Jbeta primers were used. Here immunoSEQ multiplex PCR was the method, and the copy in TCRdb shows in-frame clones only, minus some. The sample holds about 160,000 clones, 76% seen once. Sequenced input: PBMCs. These receptors all come from a female donor in good health and CMV-seronegative.

The chain links TRBV2 to TRBJ1-1, with D hard to call. This CDR3 spans 14 amino acids. Germline V gene lookup returns CDR1 SNHLY and CDR2 FYNNEI. The ends were cut back, 11 bases at V and 4 bases at J, with 20 bases in the middle. The CDR3 protein is CAARGGVLGTEAFF. The CDR3 bases are TGTGCCGCGCGGGGAGGTGTCCTCGGCACTGAAGCTTTCTTT.

DNA for the CDR3: TGTGCCAGCAGTGGGATGACGGTCGCGGGGGAAGCTTTCTTT. It is translated as CASSGMTVAGEAFF. The rearrangement links TRBV6-1 to TRBJ1-1, with D unclear. The ends were cut back, 4 bases at V and 8 bases at J, with 17 bases in the middle. The CDR3 sequence is 14 residues long. Germline lookup yields CDR1 MNHNS and CDR2 SASEGT.

The rearrangement links TRBV7-2 to TRBJ2-4, with D maybe TRBD1 (6 bases). Germline V CDR1 and CDR2: SGHTA, FQGNSA. CDR3 length equals 16 residues. V dropped 5 bases and J dropped 0 bases, with 14 bases sitting between them. The CDR3 protein is CASSIRTALAKNIQYF. The CDR3 region has the DNA TGTGCCAGCAGCATTCGGACAGCATTAGCCAAAAACATTCAGTACTTC.

This clone was counted a few times. The chain carries TRBV27 and TRBJ2-1; TRBD1 is a possible D gene (5 bases). Per the germline V gene, CDR1 is MNHEY and CDR2 is SMNVEV (reference sequence). Trimming stripped 4 bases from V and 6 bases from J, with 13 bases between. The CDR3 has 14 amino acids. The CDR3 loop is CASSYLTAFNEQFF. In nucleotides, the CDR3 is TGTGCCAGCAGTTACCTGACAGCCTTCAATGAGCAGTTCTTC.

V usage is TRBV7-3 and J usage is TRBJ2-7; maybe TRBD1 (5 bases). This CDR3 has 14 residues. Germline V gene data show CDR1 as SGHTA and CDR2 as FQGTGA. V shed 5 bases and J shed 3 bases, with 14 bases lying between them. The CDR3 nucleotides are TGTGCCAGCAGCCCCTCATGGGGCGTCTACGAGCAGTACTTC. This sequence encodes CASSPSWGVYEQYF. Full variable domain (remainder filled in from reference TRBV7-3 and TRBJ2-7): GAGVSQTPSNKVTEKGKYVELRCDPISGHTALYWYRQSLGQGPEFLIYFQGTGAADDSGLPNDRFFAVRPEGSVSTLKIQRTERGDSAVYLCASSPSWGVYEQYFGPGTRLTVT.

The chain joins TRBV5-1 to TRBJ2-7; 9 nucleotides line up with TRBD1. The CDR3 runs 15 residues. The germline V gene encodes CDR1 SGHRS and CDR2 YFSETQ. V lost 4 bases to trimming and J lost 6 bases; unmatched junction nucleotides: 11. The CDR3 region is CASSLRQGGPGEQYF. The CDR3 nucleotides are TGCGCCAGCAGCCTACGACAGGGGGGTCCTGGCGAGCAGTACTTC.

The rearrangement links TRBV2 to TRBJ2-2; 12 positions match TRBD2. Germline V CDR1 and CDR2: SNHLY, FYNNEI. The V segment lost 7 bases and the J segment 7 bases; nucleotides outside the gene matches: 13. The CDR3 length is 17 residues. The CDR3 DNA sequence: TGTGCCAGCAAGGCTAGCGGGGGGGCCCGGGTGATCGGGGAGCTGTTTTTT. Translated: CASKASGGARVIGELFF.

The chain joins TRBV4-2 to TRBJ1-5; TRBD1 matches at 8 bases. CDR1 and CDR2 from the germline V gene are LGHNA and YNFKEQ. Losses at the gene ends were 0 bases for V and 7 bases for J; bases not matched to a gene: 5. This CDR3 region has 15 residues. CDR3 bases: TGTGCCAGCAGCCAAGACGGACAGGGAGGGCAGCCCCAGCATTTT. Translated: CASSQDGQGGQPQHF.

The chain is built from TRBV30 and TRBJ1-2; 12 nucleotides agree with TRBD1. Germline values: CDR1 GTSNPN, CDR2 SVGIG (reference sequence). The CDR3 spans 12 residues. V gave up 3 bases and J gave up 10 bases; unmatched junction bases: 3. The chain's CDR3 is CAWRGTGGFYTF. The CDR3 nucleotides are TGTGCCTGGAGAGGGACAGGGGGCTTCTACACCTTC.

This clone is a singleton in its sample. The chain recombines TRBV12-5 with TRBJ1-1; D is ambiguous. The V gene's germline CDR1 is LGHNT and CDR2 FRNRAP. V was pared by 3 bases and J by 1 base, with 6 bases between. The CDR3 is 13 amino acids. The CDR3, as DNA: TGTGCTAGTGGTTTCGGAGGGAACACTGAAGCTTTCTTT. This translates into CASGFGGNTEAFF.